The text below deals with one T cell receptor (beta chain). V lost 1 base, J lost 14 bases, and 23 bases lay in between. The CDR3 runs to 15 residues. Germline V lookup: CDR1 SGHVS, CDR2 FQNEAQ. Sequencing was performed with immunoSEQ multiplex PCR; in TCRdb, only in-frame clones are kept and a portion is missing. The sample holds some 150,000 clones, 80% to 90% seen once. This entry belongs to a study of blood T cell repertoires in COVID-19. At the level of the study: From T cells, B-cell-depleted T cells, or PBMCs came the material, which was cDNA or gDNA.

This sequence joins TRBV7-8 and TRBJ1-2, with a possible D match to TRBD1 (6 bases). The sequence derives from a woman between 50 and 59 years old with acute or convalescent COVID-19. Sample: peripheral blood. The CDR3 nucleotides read TGTGCCAGCAGCTTAGGGGGTCTGGGGCAGGGGCTAGGAACCTTC. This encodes CASSLGGLGQGLGTF.